This T cell receptor beta chain was sequenced for a study of T-cell memory formation after mild COVID-19. Study conclusions and caveats: Cross-reactive memory apparently joined, as some responding clones appeared in pre-infection memory. SARS-CoV-2 specificity of second-wave clones peaking day 37 was unconfirmed.

Trimming shortened V by 0 bases and J by 1 base, and 8 bases separated the two germline ends. The CDR3 runs 15 residues. MiXCR, applied by TCRdb to the 5' RACE reads, yields one record per CDR3 protein. Of around 310,000 distinct CDR3 sequences in the sample, 20% to 25% were seen once. This clonotype was detected only a few times. What it binds is not known. This receptor was identified in a man aged 18 to 30 who had mild COVID-19 (a few samples of this study predate the infection). Cell type and time point are not known. The sample comprised PBMCs or a T cell subset sorted from them (not recorded which). The chain combines TRBV12-3 or TRBV12-4 with TRBJ2-3; D may be TRBD1 (5 bases). CDR3 region: CASSLADTRTDTQYF. The CDR3, as DNA: TGTGCCAGCAGTTTAGCGGACACGCGCACAGATACGCAGTATTTT.